One and the same sample provided the 16 T cell receptor beta chains below, sequenced in a study of immune heterogeneity within non-small cell lung tumors. In a multiplex PCR, 32 V and 13 J primers amplified TCR beta CDR3. Using its own MiXCR run on the multiplex PCR reads, TCRdb lists one record per CDR3 protein. The data contain 2,500 to 3,500 distinct CDR3 sequences, around a sixth of them singletons. Bulk tumor genomic DNA constituted the template, at around 600 ng per sample. Several widely spaced biopsies per primary tumor were taken during surgery. Newly diagnosed with untreated non-small cell lung cancer, the patients underwent curative surgery. Sequencing was carried out using lung tumor tissue. Receptors were obtained from a man aged 50-59 years with non-small cell lung cancer.

This clonotype occurred once. A much bigger clone sits one base away, suggesting this may be a read error. J is TRBJ1-2 and V is TRBV7-9; D may be TRBD1 (5 bases). The CDR3 length is 13 residues. Germline values: CDR1 SEHNR, CDR2 FQNEAQ (reference sequence). Here the CDR3 reads CASSLGQGDGHTF. CDR3 DNA sequence: TGTGCCAGCAGCTTAGGGCAGGGAGATGGCCACACCTTC.

Judged by abundance, this clonotype is medium-sized. This sequence joins TRBV6-1 and TRBJ2-7; D gene unclear. The CDR3 is 12 amino acids. The V gene lost 6 bases and the J gene lost 4 bases, with 10 bases spanning the gap. Germline CDR1 reads MNHNS; CDR2 reads SASEGT. The CDR3 region has the DNA TGTGCCAGCAGACCCAGAGAATACGAGCAGTACTTC. Amino acid sequence: CASRPREYEQYF.

By its share, this clonotype is hyperexpanded (1% or more). The gene calls are TRBV2 and TRBJ1-5, with TRBD1 matching 10 bases. The CDR3 runs 18 residues. Germline loops: CDR1 SNHLY, CDR2 FYNNEI. The J segment lost 1 base and the V segment lost 0 bases, leaving 6 bases of the junction unmatched. The DNA for the CDR3 is TGTGCCAGCAGTGAAGCGCTTCGGACAGGGGGAAGCAATCAGCCCCAGCATTTT. The encoded protein is CASSEALRTGGSNQPQHF.

This clonotype rates as medium-sized. The V and J genes are TRBV20-1 and TRBJ2-7; 9 bases match TRBD1. This CDR3 spans 18 amino acids. With 3 bases clipped from V and 2 bases from J, the junction kept 17 bases outside the gene matches. Germline-derived CDR1 and CDR2 are DFQATT and SNEGSKA (reference sequence). This chain's CDR3 is CSARGITNRGQGTYEQYF. As DNA, the CDR3 is TGCAGTGCTAGGGGTATAACCAACAGGGGGCAAGGCACCTACGAGCAGTACTTC.

By its share, this clonotype is medium-sized. The chain recombines TRBV7-6 with TRBJ2-7; 7 bases fit TRBD2. The CDR3 contains 15 residues. Trimming at V came to 5 bases and at J to 5 bases, leaving 12 bases not matched to a gene. The germline V gene has CDR1 SGHVS and CDR2 FNYEAQ. The CDR3 nucleotides are TGTGCCAGCAGCCCCCGTGCGGGAGCTAACAACGAGCAGTACTTC. Protein: CASSPRAGANNEQYF.

The gene calls are TRBV7-9 and TRBJ2-2; 10 nucleotides line up with TRBD2. This CDR3 has 17 residues. CDR1 SEHNR and CDR2 FQNEAQ come from the germline V gene (reference sequence). V lost 5 bases to trimming and J lost 0 bases; unmatched junction nucleotides: 6. The CDR3 loop is CASSRGAGGTNTGELFF. For the CDR3, the DNA is TGTGCCAGCAGCCGAGGAGCGGGAGGGACGAACACCGGGGAGCTGTTTTTT. The whole variable domain, remainder taken from reference TRBV7-9 and TRBJ2-2, is DTGVSQNPRHKITKRGQNVTFRCDPISEHNRLYWYRQTLGQGPEFLTYFQNEAQLEKSRLLSDRFSAERPKGSFSTLEIQRTEQGDSAMYLCASSRGAGGTNTGELFFGEGSRLTVL.

CDR3 sequence reads: CASTEGVVANEKLFF. The DNA for the CDR3 is TGTGCCAGCACCGAAGGGGTGGTAGCTAATGAAAAACTGTTTTTT. The chain combines TRBV7-9 with TRBJ1-4; a weak D match, TRBD1 (5 bases). V shed 7 bases and J shed 3 bases, with 15 bases lying between them. The germline V gene has CDR1 SEHNR and CDR2 FQNEAQ (reference sequence). CDR3 length: 15 residues.

This clonotype was seen a few times. Germline and junction disagree at one end, which may indicate a read error. The chain is built from TRBV11-3 and TRBJ2-3, with D perhaps TRBD2 (6 bases). CDR1 SGHNT and CDR2 YENEEA come from the germline V gene. The CDR3 loop spans 15 amino acids. Written as DNA, the CDR3 is TGTGCCAGCAGCTTACAAGCGGGCGGGGCAGATGCGCAGTATTTT. This sequence encodes CASSLQAGGADAQYF.

This clonotype is deemed medium-sized. The V gene is TRBV24-1, the J gene TRBJ2-3; no clear D. Germline V gives CDR1 KGHDR, CDR2 SFDVKD. With 4 bases removed from V and 10 bases from J, the gap between germline ends came to 14 bases. The CDR3 has 13 residues. In DNA form, the CDR3 reads TGTGCCACCAGTGAGGAAGTTCTACTACCGCAGTATTTT. Protein: CATSEEVLLPQYF.

In its sample, this clonotype was seen many times. V is TRBV5-8 and J is TRBJ2-2; D is ambiguous. V was trimmed by 2 bases and J by 6 bases, leaving 11 bases between them. Germline CDR1 reads SGHTS; CDR2 reads YDEGEE. The CDR3 covers 14 residues. The CDR3 DNA sequence: TGTGCCAGCAGCTTTGGAGTCGGACCCGGGGAGCTGTTTTTT. Protein product: CASSFGVGPGELFF.

The genes are TRBV5-1 and TRBJ2-5; D is possibly TRBD2 (6 bases). The CDR3 has 15 residues. Germline CDR1 SGHRS, CDR2 YFSETQ. V lost 6 bases and J 7 bases, leaving 22 bases between the germline ends. CDR3 coding DNA: TGCGCCAGCATCATACGTAGCGAGCCCGGGGGGACCCAGTACTTC. This sequence encodes CASIIRSEPGGTQYF.

This clonotype is judged large (0.1 to 1%). The rearrangement joins TRBV27 to TRBJ2-3, with D uncertain. V lost 0 bases to trimming and J lost 6 bases, with 7 bases between them. The CDR3 totals 13 residues. Germline values: CDR1 MNHEY, CDR2 SMNVEV (reference sequence). The DNA of the CDR3 is TGTGCCAGCAGTTTATCACGTCCGGATACGCAGTATTTT. Its protein is CASSLSRPDTQYF.

This clonotype is categorized as large. This rearrangement joins TRBV12-3 or TRBV12-4 to TRBJ1-2; TRBD1 matches at 8 bases. The J segment lost 7 bases and the V segment lost 2 bases, leaving 9 bases of the junction unmatched. The CDR3 contains 15 residues. CDR3 nucleotides: TGTGCCAGCAGTTTATCCCCAGGGGGCGCGAGTGGCTACACCTTC. This gives the protein CASSLSPGGASGYTF.

The chain has TRBV6-1 and TRBJ1-6, with 7 nucleotides matching TRBD1. Per germline, CDR1 MNHNS and CDR2 SASEGT. This CDR3 comprises 15 residues. The V gene end was trimmed by 3 bases and the J gene end by 17 bases; junction bases not matched to a gene: 16. CDR3 protein: CASSETGTDNSHIHF. The CDR3 bases are TGTGCCAGCAGTGAGACCGGGACAGATAATTCACACATCCACTTT.

Notes on this clonotype: A much larger clone sits a single nucleotide away, making a read error possible. The CDR3 nucleotides are TGTGCCAGCAGTGTAGAGGGAACGACTGAAGCTTTCTTT. Protein sequence: CASSVEGTTEAFF. The genes are TRBV2 and TRBJ1-1; no firm D call. CDR3 length equals 13 residues. Germline assignment: CDR1 SNHLY and CDR2 FYNNEI. V gave up 4 bases and J gave up 5 bases, with 11 bases separating them.

The chain combines TRBV12-3 or TRBV12-4 with TRBJ2-7; D is uncertain. V lost 1 base and J 5 bases, leaving 15 bases between the germline ends. The CDR3 contains 15 residues. CDR3 loop: CASSLGPGSFDEQYF. The CDR3 nucleotides are TGTGCCAGCAGTTTAGGCCCGGGTTCCTTCGACGAGCAGTACTTC.